Listed below are T cell receptor beta chains from one sample, sequenced in a study of blood T cells in healthy people across ages. TCRdb re-derived calls from the 5' RACE reads in MiXCR, one entry per CDR3 protein. The sample has 800,000 to 950,000 distinct CDR3 sequences, almost 30% seen once; the top ten hold roughly 10%. The data were also submitted as part of a second study, on T cells of mothers and their children.

Sequenced: blood. The receptors here all came from a woman aged 40-49 years in good health. CDR3s include the opening cysteine and the closing phenylalanine or tryptophan. A D gene is named only where the DNA matches it firmly. A row's size may be missing; if present it is once, few, many or a size class.

D gene	J gene	V gene	clone size	CDR3 DNA	CDR3 protein
TRBD2	TRBJ2-1	TRBV24-1	many	TGTGCCACCAAAAAAGCGGGGGACTACAATGAGCAGTTCTTC	CATKKAGDYNEQFF
TRBD2	TRBJ2-7	TRBV9	many	TGTGCCAGCAGCGTAGGGGATGAGACGGGGGGACCCTTGGAGCAGTACTTC	CASSVGDETGGPLEQYF
TRBD1	TRBJ2-1	TRBV4-2	.	TGTGCCAGCAGCCCCCGATCAGGGGGAAATGAGCAGTTCTTC	CASSPRSGGNEQFF
.	TRBJ1-1	TRBV28	.	TGTGCCAGCAACGCGAGAGGCTTACCTATGAACACTGAAGCTTTCTTT	CASNARGLPMNTEAFF
.	TRBJ2-1	TRBV24-1	.	TGTGCCACCAGTGCCAACCCCCGCGCTGGAAGCTCCTACAATGAGCAGTTCTTC	CATSANPRAGSSYNEQFF
TRBD2	TRBJ2-5	TRBV12-3/TRBV12-4	few	TGTGCCAGCAGGACTAGCGGGAGCCCACAAGAGACCCAGTACTTC	CASRTSGSPQETQYF
.	TRBJ2-2	TRBV5-1	.	TGCGCCAGCAGCTTGCATGTTCTAGCCCGGAACACCGGGGAGCTGTTTTTT	CASSLHVLARNTGELFF
TRBD2	TRBJ2-7	TRBV5-1	few	TGCGCCAGCAGCCGGGGGGGCGCCGAATCCTACGAGCAGTACTTC	CASSRGGAESYEQYF
.	TRBJ2-1	TRBV5-5	few	TGTGCCAGCAGCCTAGACTCGACCAACAATGAGCAGTTCTTC	CASSLDSTNNEQFF
.	TRBJ1-2	TRBV6-5	.	TGTGCCAGCAAAAAGGGGGTCCAAACCTATGGCTTCACCTTC	CASKKGVQTYGFTF